This TCR beta chain comes out of a study of OX40 agonist ivuxolimab in advanced cancers. Study-level background: Participants could have had prior anti-PD-1, anti-PD-L1 or anti-CTLA-4 therapy, and approximately 40% had some. Partial responses were achieved by three patients: one hepatocellular carcinoma, two cutaneous melanoma.

Method: immunoSEQ multiplex PCR; TCRdb's copy keeps in-frame clones and lacks some. The repertoire holds 65,000 to 70,000 clones, with approximately 90% as singletons. Per the germline V gene, CDR1 is LNHDA and CDR2 is SQIVND (reference sequence). This CDR3 is 14 amino acids long. V was trimmed by 3 bases and J by 1 base, leaving 9 bases between them. On this clone itself: The target antigen is unknown.

Study conclusions and caveats: CD8+ T cells averaged more expanded clones than CD4+. The CD4+ and CD8+ T cells in the blood had expanded clonally by week 6 at 0.1 to 3.0 mg/kg.

The source is an adult with an advanced solid tumor such as melanoma, head and neck, liver or kidney cancer. This specimen consisted of CD4+ or CD8+ T cells sorted from blood, obtained in a trial of the OX40 agonist ivuxolimab. The genes are TRBV19 and TRBJ1-1; D is unclear. The CDR3 DNA sequence: TGTGCCAGTAGTATTCCCGGTGCGAACACTGAAGCTTTCTTT. It translates to CASSIPGANTEAFF.